These 23 T cell receptor beta chains came from one sample sequenced in a study of cytomegalovirus exposure and HLA in healthy donors. The data were produced by immunoSEQ multiplex PCR, yet TCRdb's version contains in-frame clones alone and is incomplete. The sample holds approximately 60,000 clones; around 95% are singletons and the top ten take around 7%. Sequencing was done on a sample of PBMCs. The origin of the receptors is a woman between 18 and 30 years old in good health and CMV-seropositive.

The chain couples TRBV4-1 to TRBJ2-7, with a weak D call TRBD2 (6 bases). The CDR3 covers 15 residues. V gave up 1 base and J gave up 2 bases, with 12 bases separating them. Germline assignment: CDR1 MGHRA and CDR2 YSYEKL. The CDR3 reads CASSQVTGVPYEQYF. The CDR3 region has the DNA TGCGCCAGCAGCCAAGTAACGGGGGTCCCCTACGAGCAGTACTTC.

V gene TRBV5-1 combines with J gene TRBJ2-2, with TRBD1 matching over 7 bases. The CDR3 covers 16 residues. With V trimmed by 4 bases and J by 2 bases, 8 bases remained unmatched. Germline V gene sequence: CDR1 SGHRS, CDR2 YFSETQ. In DNA form, the CDR3 reads TGCGCCAGCAGCCCTCGGACAGGTTCTAACACCGGGGAGCTGTTTTTT. It yields the protein CASSPRTGSNTGELFF. Based on the CDR3 plus reference TRBV5-1 and TRBJ2-2, the full variable domain is KAGVTQTPRYLIKTRGQQVTLSCSPISGHRSVSWYQQTPGQGLQFLFEYFSETQRNKGNFPGRFSGRQFSNSRSEMNVSTLELGDSALYLCASSPRTGSNTGELFFGEGSRLTVL.

The chain links TRBV28 to TRBJ2-2; D is unclear. CDR1 is MDHEN, CDR2 SYDVKM, per germline. Trimming cost V 3 bases and J 5 bases, with 19 bases left between them. The CDR3 totals 17 residues. CDR3 nucleotide sequence: TGTGCCAGCAGTTTCCAATCGTACACTCTAGGAACCGGGGAGCTGTTTTTT. As protein: CASSFQSYTLGTGELFF.

The chain recombines TRBV11-2 with TRBJ1-2; TRBD1 matches at 10 bases. The CDR3 spans 15 residues. Trimming cost V 5 bases and J 8 bases; bases outside gene matches: 11. Germline V gene sequence: CDR1 SGHAT, CDR2 FQNNGV. The CDR3 coding sequence is TGTGCCAGCAGCCTACCTCGACAGGGGGCCACGGGCTACACCTTC. It yields the protein CASSLPRQGATGYTF. Looking up the rest from reference TRBV11-2 and TRBJ1-2 gives the full variable domain: EAGVAQSPRYKIIEKRQSVAFWCNPISGHATLYWYQQILGQGPKLLIQFQNNGVVDDSQLPKDRFSAERLKGVDSTLKIQPAKLEDSAVYLCASSLPRQGATGYTFGSGTRLTVV.

The chain employs TRBV10-3 and TRBJ2-7; D might be TRBD2 (5 bases). Trimming pared 6 bases from V and 6 bases from J, leaving 15 bases between. The CDR3 loop spans 13 amino acids. CDR1 and CDR2 from the germline V gene are ENHRY and SYGVKD. CDR3: CAIRALGDSEQYF. CDR3 DNA: TGTGCCATCAGAGCTCTCGGGGATAGCGAGCAGTACTTC.

This chain links TRBV27 with TRBJ1-2; D is possibly TRBD1 (6 bases). Germline V gene sequence: CDR1 MNHEY, CDR2 SMNVEV (reference sequence). The CDR3 length is 15 residues. V shed 6 bases and J shed 4 bases, with 18 bases lying between them. The CDR3, as DNA: TGTGCCAGCAGATCGAGTAGGGGGAGAAGCTATGGCTACACCTTC. This gives the protein CASRSSRGRSYGYTF.

The chain employs TRBV2 and TRBJ2-1; a possible D gene is TRBD2 (5 bases). The CDR3 is 14 amino acids. The germline CDR1 and CDR2 sequences are SNHLY and FYNNEI. V was shortened by 7 bases and J by 5 bases, with 15 bases between the two germline ends. The CDR3 sequence: CASMRFRRDNEQFF. CDR3 nucleotide sequence: TGTGCCAGCATGCGGTTCAGGCGGGACAATGAGCAGTTCTTC.

The chain has TRBV2 and TRBJ2-5; the D is unclear. CDR3 length: 16 amino acids. V shed 2 bases and J shed 0 bases, with 13 bases lying between them. CDR1 SNHLY and CDR2 FYNNEI come from the germline V gene. In DNA, the CDR3 is TGTGCCAGCAGTGAACTGAACCCGAGGAACCAAGAGACCCAGTACTTC. This gives the protein CASSELNPRNQETQYF.

This chain connects TRBV29-1 to TRBJ2-2; TRBD1 agrees at 8 bases. Germline values: CDR1 SQVTM, CDR2 ANQGSEA. The CDR3 is 16 amino acids. The J segment lost 1 base and the V segment lost 2 bases, leaving 6 bases of the junction unmatched. The CDR3 DNA is TGCAGCGTTGAACCCAGGGGGCGTGAGAACACCGGGGAGCTGTTTTTT. It encodes CSVEPRGRENTGELFF.

This clone was observed a single time. V usage is TRBV14 and J usage is TRBJ1-1; 7 bases align to TRBD1. The CDR3 length is 18 residues. Losses at the gene ends were 0 bases for V and 4 bases for J; bases not matched to a gene: 14. Germline CDR1 SGHDN, CDR2 FVKESK. The CDR3 nucleotides read TGTGCCAGCAGCCAAGACGGTATGGCAGGGGGTTCGGTCACTGAAGCTTTCTTT. This sequence encodes CASSQDGMAGGSVTEAFF.

The chain recombines TRBV5-8 with TRBJ2-1; D is possibly TRBD1 (5 bases). In germline, CDR1 is SGHTS, CDR2 YDEGEE. The CDR3 spans 15 residues. Trimming removed 0 bases at V and 8 bases at J, with 15 bases between. CDR3 protein: CASSLGGQGTDEQFF. The CDR3 coding sequence is TGTGCCAGCAGCTTGGGGGGCCAGGGTACCGATGAGCAGTTCTTC. Full variable domain (outside the CDR3, taken from reference TRBV5-8 and TRBJ2-1): EAGVTQSPTHLIKTRGQQATLRCSPISGHTSVYWYQQALGLGLQFLLWYDEGEERNRGNFPPRFSGRQFPNYSSELNVNALELEDSALYLCASSLGGQGTDEQFFGPGTRLTVL.

The chain has TRBV10-2 and TRBJ2-1, with 8 bases lining up with TRBD2. This CDR3 has 16 residues. The germline V gene encodes CDR1 WSHSY and CDR2 SAAADI. Losses at the gene ends were 3 bases for V and 6 bases for J; bases not matched to a gene: 10. The CDR3 region is CASSDLTGGVSNEQFF. CDR3 bases: TGCGCCAGCAGTGACTTGACGGGGGGGGTTTCCAATGAGCAGTTCTTC.

This chain uses TRBV28 with TRBJ2-3, with TRBD2 matching 9 bases. V lost 6 bases, J lost 6 bases, and 19 bases stayed unmatched. The CDR3 contains 18 residues. Germline loops: CDR1 MDHEN, CDR2 SYDVKM. CDR3 region: CASSGAPGKRGAKDTQYF. The CDR3 DNA reads TGTGCCAGCAGCGGGGCCCCCGGAAAGCGGGGGGCCAAGGATACGCAGTATTTT.

This chain links TRBV5-1 with TRBJ2-1, with 9 nucleotides matching TRBD2. This CDR3 region has 16 residues. Germline loops: CDR1 SGHRS, CDR2 YFSETQ. J lost 4 bases, V lost 2 bases, and 7 bases had no gene match. The CDR3 DNA follows: TGCGCCAGCAGCTTCCCTGCGGGAGGGCCGTACAATGAGCAGTTCTTC. This codes for CASSFPAGGPYNEQFF.

The rearrangement joins TRBV28 to TRBJ1-5; no reliable D call. The CDR3 has 16 residues. Germline CDR1 and CDR2: MDHEN and SYDVKM. Deletions cut 5 bases from V and 1 base from J, with 15 bases between. This chain's CDR3 is CASSHGVRSSNQPQHF. The CDR3 bases are TGTGCCAGCAGTCACGGGGTCAGGAGCAGCAATCAGCCCCAGCATTTT.

V and J are TRBV15 and TRBJ2-7; 9 bases match TRBD1. Looked up from germline, CDR1 is LNHNV and CDR2 is YYDKDF (reference sequence). The CDR3 covers 14 residues. V dropped 0 bases and J dropped 3; count of bases not matched to a gene: 0. CDR3 DNA: TGTGCCACCAGCAGAGAGACAGGGGGCTACGAGCAGTACTTC. Protein: CATSRETGGYEQYF.

This clone was found once. The V and J genes are TRBV5-1 and TRBJ1-4; D is perhaps TRBD1 (6 bases). This CDR3 has 16 residues. V was cut by 2 bases and J by 0 bases, with 11 bases left in between. CDR1 is SGHRS, CDR2 YFSETQ, per germline. CDR3 in DNA: TGCGCCAGCAGCTTCCAGGGGCCTGCAACTAATGAAAAACTGTTTTTT. Residues: CASSFQGPATNEKLFF.

The rearrangement uses TRBV4-2 and TRBJ2-5; a weak D match, TRBD1 (6 bases). This CDR3 is 15 amino acids long. Germline V gene lookup returns CDR1 LGHNA and CDR2 YNFKEQ. V lost 4 bases and J 2 bases, leaving 14 bases between the germline ends. DNA for the CDR3: TGTGCCAGCAGCCTCTCCGGGACACTTCAAGAGACCCAGTACTTC. Amino acid sequence: CASSLSGTLQETQYF.

Comment on this clone: The DNA is omitted, as the CDR3 cannot be located on it reliably, and the CDR3 follows TCRdb's listing. The V gene is TRBV11-3, the J gene TRBJ2-4; the D call in the table, TRBD2, was not verified against the DNA. The CDR3 sequence runs 13 residues, both termini included. The germline CDR1 and CDR2 sequences are SGHNT and YENEEA. CDR3 protein: CASSSSAKNIQYF.

The genes are TRBV19 and TRBJ2-7; D call uncertain. Germline assignment: CDR1 LNHDA and CDR2 SQIVND (reference sequence). This CDR3 is 12 amino acids long. The ends were cut back, 10 bases at V and 2 bases at J, with 12 bases in the middle. The CDR3 loop reads CATGTRPYEQYF. The CDR3 coding sequence is TGTGCCACAGGCACCCGACCCTACGAGCAGTACTTC.

This chain connects TRBV27 to TRBJ1-1; no clear D. Between the trimmed V and J ends, which lost 6 bases and 5 bases, there was a span of 10 bases. The CDR3 contains 12 residues. CDR1 and CDR2 from the germline V gene are MNHEY and SMNVEV (reference sequence). CDR3 sequence reads: CASSRGGTEAFF. The CDR3 DNA reads as TGTGCCAGCAGCCGGGGAGGGACTGAAGCTTTCTTT.

The chain joins TRBV5-6 to TRBJ2-5; D remains ambiguous. This CDR3 spans 13 amino acids. Deletions cut 0 bases from V and 2 bases from J, with 5 bases between. Germline values: CDR1 SGHDT, CDR2 YYEEEE. CDR3 residues: CASSLGRQETQYF. The CDR3 DNA follows: TGTGCCAGCAGCTTGGGCCGGCAAGAGACCCAGTACTTC.

The CDR3 protein is CASSINRQREKLFF. The CDR3, as DNA: TGTGCCAGCAGTATAAACCGACAGAGAGAAAAACTGTTTTTT. This chain uses TRBV27 with TRBJ1-4; TRBD1 is a possible D gene (5 bases). Trimming removed 5 bases from V and 8 bases from J, with 15 bases in between. This CDR3 region has 14 residues. CDR1 and CDR2 (germline): MNHEY, SMNVEV (reference sequence).